Sequencing of this TCR beta chain was carried out in a study of cytomegalovirus exposure and HLA in healthy donors. Comment on this clone: Its antigen is as yet unknown.

Study-wide findings and caveats: HLA alleles showed associations with 15,000 to 20,000 TCR beta sequences in a later analysis, at a 0.05 false discovery rate. In a later analysis, a missense DCLRE1C variant was linked to TCR beta V- and J-gene trimming. Reportedly, a later analysis found an Asian-associated ancestry cluster had fewer N-insertions than the approximately 670-donor mean.

The study ran its PCR with 60 Vbeta and 13 Jbeta primers. Here immunoSEQ multiplex PCR was the method, and the copy in TCRdb shows in-frame clones only, minus some. The sample holds almost 200,000 clones; around 76% are singletons and the top ten take 1.9%. CDR3 size: 13 residues. From germline, CDR1 is MNHNS and CDR2 SASEGT. Germline trimming cut 6 bases from V and 7 bases from J; bases unmatched to any gene: 5. The rearrangement joins TRBV6-1 to TRBJ1-5; 8 bases map to TRBD1. This receptor was identified in a man younger than 45 in good health and CMV-seronegative. The sequenced sample consisted of PBMCs. In DNA, the CDR3 is TGTGCCAGCAGGACAGGGGCTCGGCAGCCCCAGCATTTT. This gives the protein CASRTGARQPQHF.